The 15 T cell receptor beta chains below were found in one sample sequenced in a study of tumor and adjacent non-tumor tissue in lung cancer. No cell sorting was done before RNA was extracted from the tissue. The library came from three nested PCR rounds adapted from ARM-PCR protocols. TCRdb fed the multiplex PCR reads into MiXCR, producing one record per CDR3 protein. The data show approximately 76,000 distinct CDR3 sequences, 55% to 70% seen once. Specimen: lung tumor tissue. These receptors were taken from an older woman with non-small cell lung cancer.

This clonotype was seen just once. This may arise from a read error, as a much more abundant clone is one base away. This chain joins TRBV11-2 and TRBJ2-7, with D perhaps matching TRBD1 (6 bases). Germline CDR1 is SGHAT and CDR2 is FQNNGV. The CDR3 spans 12 residues. The CDR3 DNA reads as TGTACCAGCAGTTTAACCAGGGGCGAGCAGTACTTC. Residues: CTSSLTRGEQYF.

For this clonotype: Possible read error: a much larger clone is one base away. The chain has TRBV25-1 and TRBJ2-7; D remains unclear. Per germline, CDR1 MGHDK and CDR2 SYGVNS. V dropped 4 bases and J dropped 2 bases, with 12 bases sitting between them. CDR3 size: 14 residues. CDR3: CASSARLPPYEQYF. CDR3 DNA: TGTGCCAGCAGTGCTAGGCTGCCCCCCTACGAGCAGTACTTC.

Turning to this clonotype: Compared with germline, one end of the junction differs, possibly owing to a read error. This rearrangement joins TRBV29-1 to TRBJ1-2; TRBD1 is a possible D gene (5 bases). The CDR3 runs to 14 residues. Germline lookup yields CDR1 SQVTM and CDR2 ANQGSEA. CDR3 region: CSVEDRRGSYGYIF. In DNA form, the CDR3 reads TGCAGCGTTGAAGACCGACGGGGGAGCTATGGCTACATCTTT.

On this clonotype itself: As the CDR3 is not closed by the conserved phenylalanine or tryptophan, this likely results from a read error. The chain combines TRBV20-1 with TRBJ2-7; D unclear. Trimming pared 0 bases from V and 0 bases from J, leaving 12 bases between. Per germline, CDR1 DFQATT and CDR2 SNEGSKA (reference sequence). The CDR3 runs 15 residues. Here the CDR3 DNA reads TGCAGTGCTAGAGATAATCCAAAACCCTCCTACGAGCAGTACCTC. It encodes CSARDNPKPSYEQYL.

As regards this clonotype: Sequence at one end of the junction differs from germline and may be a read error. V is TRBV5-4 and J is TRBJ2-2; 10 bases fit TRBD1. There are 15 residues in the CDR3. Germline assignment: CDR1 SGHNT and CDR2 YYREEE (reference sequence). CDR3 region: CASSLGQGGRGKLFF. The CDR3 DNA reads as TGTGCCAGCAGCTTAGGACAGGGGGGCCGCGGGAAGCTGTTTTTT.

Notes on this clonotype: One end of the junction fails to match germline, which may point to a read error. The chain has TRBV29-1 and TRBJ2-3; D is tentatively TRBD1 or TRBD2 (5 bases each). The CDR3 contains 14 residues. Germline V CDR1 and CDR2: SQVTM, ANQGSEA. CDR3 nucleotides: TGCAACGTTGCCGGGGAGACAGTGGCAGATACGCAGTATTTT. Translating gives CNVAGETVADTQYF.

As to this clonotype: A read error is likely, as this CDR3 ends without the conserved phenylalanine or tryptophan. This chain links TRBV5-1 with TRBJ2-3; maybe TRBD2 (5 bases). CDR1 and CDR2 from the germline V gene are SGHRS and YFSETQ. Deletions cut 4 bases from V and 5 bases from J, with 14 bases between. This CDR3 comprises 14 residues. CDR3 nucleotide sequence: TGCGCCAGCAGCGACCTAGCAGGAAGAGATACGCAGTATTTA. Its protein is CASSDLAGRDTQYL.

This clonotype was seen a single time. One end of the junction fails to match germline, which may point to a read error. The genes are TRBV29-1 and TRBJ2-3, with unresolved D. CDR1 and CDR2 (germline): SQVTM, ANQGSEA. The CDR3 sequence is 12 residues long. CDR3 coding DNA: TGCAGCGTGTCCCTTTTCACAAATACGCTGTATTTT. Its translation is CSVSLFTNTLYF.

At least ten counts were recorded for this clonotype. The CDR3 here is CASSPGFNTQYF. The CDR3 DNA follows: TGTGCCAGCAGCCCGGGGTTCAATACGCAGTATTTT. This sequence joins TRBV5-6 and TRBJ2-3; a possible D gene is TRBD2 (5 bases). Trimming removed 4 bases from V and 7 bases from J, with 10 bases in between. The CDR3 loop spans 12 amino acids. Germline CDR1 reads SGHDT; CDR2 reads YYEEEE. The entire variable domain, with the rest obtained from reference TRBV5-6 and TRBJ2-3, is as follows: DAGVTQSPTHLIKTRGQQVTLRCSPKSGHDTVSWYQQALGQGPQFIFQYYEEEERQRGNFPDRFSGHQFPNYSSELNVNALLLGDSALYLCASSPGFNTQYFGPGTRLTVL.

The chain is built from TRBV30 and TRBJ1-5; 8 bases line up with TRBD1. The CDR3 sequence is 14 residues long. Germline V gene sequence: CDR1 GTSNPN, CDR2 SVGIG (reference sequence). V trimming: 2 bases; J trimming: 4 bases; junction bases outside the gene matches: 4. The DNA of the CDR3 is TGTGCCTGGAGTCTACGGGACAGGAATCAGCCCCAGCATTTT. Translating gives CAWSLRDRNQPQHF.

The gene calls are TRBV6-1 and TRBJ2-5, with D unresolved. Germline CDR1 and CDR2: MNHNS and SASEGT. Trimming pared 7 bases from V and 5 bases from J, leaving 17 bases between. The CDR3 is 14 amino acids. The CDR3 region is CASNELGPLETQYF. In DNA form, the CDR3 reads TGTGCCAGCAATGAGCTTGGGCCTCTGGAGACCCAGTACTTC.

The chain is built from TRBV11-1 and TRBJ2-1; TRBD2 agrees at 9 bases. The DNA end is a closer match to TRBJ2-7, so the J assignment may be wrong. The CDR3 totals 17 residues. Per the germline V gene, CDR1 is SGHAT and CDR2 is FQDESV (reference sequence). The DNA of the CDR3 is TGTGCCAGCAGCTCCCAATTAGCGGGAGACTCCTACAATGAGCAGTACTTC. This gives the protein CASSSQLAGDSYNEQYF.

Note on this clonotype: A much more abundant neighbour one base away suggests this may be a read error. CDR3: CDSRQEETQYF. The CDR3 nucleotides read TGTGACAGCAGACAAGAAGAGACCCAGTACTTC. This sequence joins TRBV14 and TRBJ2-5; D remains ambiguous. The CDR3 is 11 residues long. Germline loops: CDR1 SGHDN, CDR2 FVKESK. The full variable domain, with the rest looked up from reference TRBV14 and TRBJ2-5, is EAGVTQFPSHSVIEKGQTVTLRCDPISGHDNLYWYRRVMGKEIKFLLHFVKESKQDESGMPNNRFLAERTGGTYSTLKVQPAELEDSGVYFCDSRQEETQYFGPGTRLLVL.

Notes on this clonotype: At one of its ends the junction is not consistent with the germline gene, which may arise from a read error. This sequence joins TRBV6-1 and TRBJ2-5; no clear D. CDR1 and CDR2 (germline): MNHNS, SASEGT. The CDR3 is 13 amino acids. The CDR3 bases are TGTGCTAGCAATACATCCTACCGAGAGACCCAGTACTTC. This encodes CASNTSYRETQYF.

This clonotype was counted at least ten times. V is TRBV4-1 and J is TRBJ2-1; 8 bases agree with TRBD2. This CDR3 is 19 amino acids long. J was trimmed by 4 bases and V by 1 base; bases with no gene match: 15. In germline, CDR1 is MGHRA, CDR2 YSYEKL. The CDR3 loop is CASSQVTRRTSGKYNEQFF. CDR3 DNA: TGCGCCAGCAGCCAAGTTACACGGAGAACTAGCGGAAAATACAATGAGCAGTTCTTC.